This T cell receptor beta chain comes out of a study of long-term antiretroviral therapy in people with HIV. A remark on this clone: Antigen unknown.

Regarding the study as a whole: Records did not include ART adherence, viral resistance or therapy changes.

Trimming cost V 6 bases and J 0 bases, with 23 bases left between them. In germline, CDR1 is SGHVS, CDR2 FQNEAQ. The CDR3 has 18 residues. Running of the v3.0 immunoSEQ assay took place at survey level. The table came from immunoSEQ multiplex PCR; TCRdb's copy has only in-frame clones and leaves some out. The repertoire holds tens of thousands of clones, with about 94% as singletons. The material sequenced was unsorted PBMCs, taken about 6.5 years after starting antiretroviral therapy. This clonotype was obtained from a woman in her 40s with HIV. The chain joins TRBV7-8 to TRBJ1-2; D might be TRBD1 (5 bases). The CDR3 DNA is TGTGCCAGCAGTTTTATTCTGGGGCAGGGACCCTCTAACTATGGCTACACCTTC. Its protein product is CASSFILGQGPSNYGYTF.